The 24 T cell receptor beta chains below were found in one sample sequenced in a study of cytomegalovirus exposure and HLA in healthy donors. PCR amplification relied on 60 Vbeta primers (plus 13 Jbeta primers). Using immunoSEQ multiplex PCR, the repertoire was profiled, and TCRdb retains in-frame clones only, with some absent. This sample has nearly 200,000 clones, with about three quarters found just once. Sequenced input: PBMCs. These receptors were collected from a woman aged 30 to 39 in good health and CMV-seropositive.

This chain joins TRBV14 and TRBJ2-5; 9 nucleotides line up with TRBD2. V dropped 4 bases and J dropped 5; count of bases not matched to a gene: 8. The CDR3 extends over 15 amino acids. Germline CDR1 reads SGHDN; CDR2 reads FVKESK. The CDR3 spells CASSRAASGIETQYF. For the CDR3, the DNA is TGTGCCAGCAGCCGGGCGGCTAGCGGGATTGAGACCCAGTACTTC. The whole variable domain, remainder taken from reference TRBV14 and TRBJ2-5, is EAGVTQFPSHSVIEKGQTVTLRCDPISGHDNLYWYRRVMGKEIKFLLHFVKESKQDESGMPNNRFLAERTGGTYSTLKVQPAELEDSGVYFCASSRAASGIETQYFGPGTRLLVL.

This clone was seen a single time. The rearrangement uses TRBV9 and TRBJ2-7, with 13 bases fitting TRBD2. Germline V gene sequence: CDR1 SGDLS, CDR2 YYNGEE. V lost 3 bases to trimming and J lost 5 bases; unmatched junction nucleotides: 5. The CDR3 is made up of 15 amino acids. CDR3 residues: CASSAGLAGANEQYF. CDR3 in DNA: TGTGCCAGCAGCGCTGGACTAGCGGGAGCAAACGAGCAGTACTTC.

The chain uses TRBV7-2 and TRBJ2-2, with 9 bases identical to TRBD1. The V gene end was trimmed by 5 bases and the J gene end by 4 bases; junction bases not matched to a gene: 11. The length of the CDR3 is 17 residues. Germline V gene data show CDR1 as SGHTA and CDR2 as FQGNSA. For the CDR3, the DNA is TGTGCCAGCAGCACAAACACAGGGGGCGCGAGCACCGGGGAGCTGTTTTTT. Protein product: CASSTNTGGASTGELFF.

The chain joins TRBV7-3 to TRBJ2-5, with a possible D match to TRBD2 (7 bases). Germline CDR1 reads SGHTA; CDR2 reads FQGTGA. The CDR3 has 15 amino acids. V lost 8 bases to trimming and J lost 5 bases, with 21 bases between them. DNA of the CDR3: TGTGCCAGCGCCCCCCGGGGGCGGGAGTTGGAGACCCAGTACTTC. Protein product: CASAPRGRELETQYF.

The genes are TRBV5-1 and TRBJ1-3; D is perhaps TRBD1 (6 bases). The germline V gene has CDR1 SGHRS and CDR2 YFSETQ. CDR3 length equals 16 residues. Trimming shortened V by 0 bases and J by 2 bases, and 12 bases separated the two germline ends. CDR3 protein: CASSLVGAQAGNTIYF. The CDR3 DNA is TGCGCCAGCAGCTTGGTGGGGGCGCAAGCTGGAAACACCATATATTTT.

The chain joins TRBV15 to TRBJ1-1; TRBD1 agrees at 7 bases. The trim removed 0 bases at V and 1 base at J, leaving 2 bases unmatched. CDR3 size: 15 residues. Germline V lookup: CDR1 LNHNV, CDR2 YYDKDF (reference sequence). The CDR3 region is CATSRDRGRNTEAFF. CDR3 DNA: TGTGCCACCAGCAGAGATAGGGGGCGGAACACTGAAGCTTTCTTT.

V is TRBV2 and J is TRBJ2-6, with TRBD2 matching over 7 bases. Germline-derived CDR1 and CDR2 are SNHLY and FYNNEI. The CDR3 loop spans 16 amino acids. With V trimmed by 6 bases and J by 0 bases, 5 bases remained unmatched. The CDR3 region is CASRGGVRSGANVLTF. Here the CDR3 DNA reads TGTGCCAGCAGGGGAGGGGTTCGCTCTGGGGCCAACGTCCTGACTTTC.

The chain uses TRBV5-1 and TRBJ2-6, with D possibly being TRBD2 (6 bases). Per the germline V gene, CDR1 is SGHRS and CDR2 is YFSETQ. V was clipped by 4 bases and J by 0 bases, with 11 bases between them. The CDR3 covers 16 residues. CDR3 DNA: TGCGCCAGCAGCACGGGACTGAGCTCTGGGGCCAACGTCCTGACTTTC. This translates into CASSTGLSSGANVLTF.

This clone was seen just once. At one of its ends the junction is not consistent with the germline gene, which may arise from a read error. The chain is built from TRBV7-2 and TRBJ2-7; D not resolved. This CDR3 has 10 amino acids. The V gene's germline CDR1 is SGHTA and CDR2 FQGNSA. CDR3 residues: CASSLVALTF. CDR3 coding DNA: TGTGCCAGCAGCTTAGTGGCCCTTACATTC.

On this clone: The sample has other DNA sequences that encode this CDR3 too. The chain employs TRBV5-1 and TRBJ1-2; 7 bases are shared with TRBD1. Looked up from germline, CDR1 is SGHRS and CDR2 is YFSETQ. After removal of 5 bases from V and 3 bases from J, the junction contained 4 bases not matched to a gene. This CDR3 is 13 amino acids long. The CDR3 region has the DNA TGCGCCAGCAGTTCTACAGGGGACTATGGCTACACCTTC. Translated, it gives CASSSTGDYGYTF.

The chain is built from TRBV5-1 and TRBJ2-3; 7 bases align to TRBD2. The CDR3 consists of 14 residues. V shed 4 bases, J shed 3 bases, and the junction held 5 bases outside the gene matches. Germline CDR1 SGHRS, CDR2 YFSETQ. DNA of the CDR3: TGCGCCAGCAGCGACGCACTAGCGACAGATACGCAGTATTTT. It yields the protein CASSDALATDTQYF.

The gene calls are TRBV5-4 and TRBJ1-4, with 7 bases lining up with TRBD1. The CDR3 length is 14 residues. From germline, CDR1 is SGHNT and CDR2 YYREEE (reference sequence). Unmatched junction bases numbered 8, after V lost 4 bases and J lost 8 bases. The CDR3 nucleotides are TGTGCCAGCAGCCGAAATTTACAGGGGGAAAAACTGTTTTTT. Protein: CASSRNLQGEKLFF.

The V gene is TRBV11-2, the J gene TRBJ1-6; unclear D gene. Germline CDR1 SGHAT, CDR2 FQNNGV. This CDR3 contains 16 residues. Trimming cost V 1 base and J 9 bases, with 16 bases left between them. The CDR3 bases are TGTGCCAGCAGCTTAGGTTCTAGCCTGGCTGGTTCACCCCTCCACTTT. It specifies CASSLGSSLAGSPLHF.

The rearrangement links TRBV20-1 to TRBJ1-1; D unresolved. Looked up from germline, CDR1 is DFQATT and CDR2 is SNEGSKA (reference sequence). V was clipped by 4 bases and J by 5 bases, with 5 bases between them. This CDR3 has 10 amino acids. The CDR3 sequence is CSATRTEAFF. The CDR3 nucleotides read TGCAGTGCTACTCGGACTGAAGCTTTCTTT.

This clone was observed a handful of times. This chain connects TRBV6-1 to TRBJ2-2; 8 bases fit TRBD1. CDR3 size: 17 residues. V lost 3 bases to trimming and J lost 7 bases; unmatched junction nucleotides: 13. Germline V CDR1 and CDR2: MNHNS, SASEGT. The CDR3, as DNA: TGTGCCAGCAGTGAGGACAGGGATGGACCCGCTATCGGGGAGCTGTTTTTT. Translating gives CASSEDRDGPAIGELFF.

The chain is built from TRBV7-2 and TRBJ1-5, with D possibly TRBD1 on 5 matching bases. The V end lost 6 bases, the J end lost 5 bases, and 20 bases lay between the germline ends. The germline gives CDR1 SGHTA, CDR2 FQGNSA. This CDR3 spans 16 amino acids. In DNA, the CDR3 is TGTGCCAGCAGTTTCGCGGGGCGACGGGGCTATCAGCCCCAGCATTTT. It translates to CASSFAGRRGYQPQHF. The whole variable domain, remainder taken from reference TRBV7-2 and TRBJ1-5, is GAGVSQSPSNKVTEKGKDVELRCDPISGHTALYWYRQSLGQGLEFLIYFQGNSAPDKSGLPSDRFSAERTGGSVSTLTIQRTQQEDSAVYLCASSFAGRRGYQPQHFGDGTRLSIL.

The V and J genes are TRBV5-1 and TRBJ2-1; 10 positions agree with TRBD2. The CDR3 sequence is 16 residues long. Germline loops: CDR1 SGHRS, CDR2 YFSETQ. V gave up 3 bases and J gave up 5 bases; unmatched junction bases: 8. The CDR3 DNA reads as TGCGCCAGCAGCTCCTGGACTAGCGGAGGTAACAATGAGCAGTTCTTC. The encoded protein is CASSSWTSGGNNEQFF.

The sample holds a few counts of this clone. The rearrangement links TRBV6-1 to TRBJ2-2; D perhaps matches TRBD2 (5 bases). The CDR3 loop spans 15 amino acids. Germline loops: CDR1 MNHNS, CDR2 SASEGT. V was clipped by 2 bases and J by 5 bases, with 12 bases between them. CDR3: CASSEQSRGTGELFF. CDR3 DNA sequence: TGTGCCAGCAGTGAACAGTCGCGAGGGACCGGGGAGCTGTTTTTT.

This clone was detected only once. The gene calls are TRBV7-9 and TRBJ2-7; 9 nucleotides match TRBD1. CDR1 and CDR2 from the germline V gene are SEHNR and FQNEAQ (reference sequence). The CDR3 has 14 residues. Trimming removed 5 bases from V and 5 bases from J; junction bases left unmatched: 7. CDR3 protein: CASSLQGAADEQYF. DNA for the CDR3: TGTGCCAGCAGCCTACAGGGGGCGGCTGACGAGCAGTACTTC.

This clone was observed once. This CDR3 is CASSPGGQLSYEQYF. The CDR3, as DNA: TGTGCCAGCAGTCCTGGCGGACAGCTATCCTACGAGCAGTACTTC. The genes are TRBV7-2 and TRBJ2-7, with a possible D match to TRBD1 (6 bases). V was trimmed by 6 bases and J by 1 base, leaving 16 bases between them. Per the germline V gene, CDR1 is SGHTA and CDR2 is FQGNSA. CDR3 length: 15 residues.

The V call is TRBV5-1, the J call TRBJ2-3; 7 bases align to TRBD1. V gave up 2 bases and J gave up 4 bases; unmatched junction bases: 10. The CDR3 is made up of 16 amino acids. Germline V gives CDR1 SGHRS, CDR2 YFSETQ. The CDR3 reads CASSLVPTGPADTQYF. CDR3 DNA: TGCGCCAGCAGCTTAGTGCCGACAGGGCCGGCAGATACGCAGTATTTT. The whole variable domain, remainder taken from reference TRBV5-1 and TRBJ2-3, is KAGVTQTPRYLIKTRGQQVTLSCSPISGHRSVSWYQQTPGQGLQFLFEYFSETQRNKGNFPGRFSGRQFSNSRSEMNVSTLELGDSALYLCASSLVPTGPADTQYFGPGTRLTVL.

V is TRBV27 and J is TRBJ2-1; D is unresolved. The CDR3 has 14 amino acids. Germline V lookup: CDR1 MNHEY, CDR2 SMNVEV (reference sequence). V lost 2 bases and J 2 bases, leaving 7 bases between the germline ends. The CDR3 protein is CASSLGLPYNEQFF. The DNA of the CDR3 is TGTGCCAGCAGTTTAGGGCTACCCTACAATGAGCAGTTCTTC.

The rearrangement uses TRBV27 and TRBJ2-7, with TRBD2 matching 11 bases. Germline CDR1 reads MNHEY; CDR2 reads SMNVEV (reference sequence). V was pared by 6 bases and J by 0 bases, with 4 bases of the junction left unmatched. The CDR3 sequence is 15 residues long. This CDR3 is CASSPGTSGSYEQYF. CDR3 bases: TGTGCCAGCAGCCCCGGGACTAGCGGCTCCTACGAGCAGTACTTC.

The chain carries TRBV19 and TRBJ2-2; 10 nucleotides match TRBD1. Per germline, CDR1 LNHDA and CDR2 SQIVND (reference sequence). V trimming: 1 base; J trimming: 6 bases; junction bases outside the gene matches: 5. CDR3 length: 16 residues. The CDR3 bases are TGTGCCAGTAGTATAGGAGGGACAGGGGTGGCCGGGGAGCTGTTTTTT. Translating it yields CASSIGGTGVAGELFF.